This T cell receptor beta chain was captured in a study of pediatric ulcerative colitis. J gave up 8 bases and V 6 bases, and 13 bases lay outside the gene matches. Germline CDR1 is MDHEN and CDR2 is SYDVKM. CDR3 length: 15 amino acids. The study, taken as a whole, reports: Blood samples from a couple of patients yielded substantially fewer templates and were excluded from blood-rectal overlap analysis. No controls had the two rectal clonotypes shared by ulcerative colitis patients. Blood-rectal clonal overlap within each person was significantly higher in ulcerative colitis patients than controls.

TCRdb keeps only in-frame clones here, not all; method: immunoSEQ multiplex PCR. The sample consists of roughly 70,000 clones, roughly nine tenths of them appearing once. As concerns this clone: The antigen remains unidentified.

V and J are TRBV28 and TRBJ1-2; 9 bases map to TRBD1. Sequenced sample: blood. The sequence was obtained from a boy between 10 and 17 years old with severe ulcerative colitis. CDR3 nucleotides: TGTGCCAGCAGCGCGCCGGGACAGGGTCTAGGGGGCTACACCTTC. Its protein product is CASSAPGQGLGGYTF.